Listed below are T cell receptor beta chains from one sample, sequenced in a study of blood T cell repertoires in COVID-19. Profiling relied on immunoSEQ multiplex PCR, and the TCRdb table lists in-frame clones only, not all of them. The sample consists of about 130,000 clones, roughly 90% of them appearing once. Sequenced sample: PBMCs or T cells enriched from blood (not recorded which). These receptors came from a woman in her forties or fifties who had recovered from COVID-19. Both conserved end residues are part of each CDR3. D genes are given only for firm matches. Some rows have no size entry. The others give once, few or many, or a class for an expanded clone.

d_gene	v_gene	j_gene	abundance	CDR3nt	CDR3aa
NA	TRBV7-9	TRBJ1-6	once	TGTGCCACAGGGGAACTATATAATTCACCCCTCCACTTT	CATGELYNSPLHF
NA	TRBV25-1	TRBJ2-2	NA	TGTGCCAGCAGTGAAGGACTCGGGGACACCGGGGAGCTGTTTTTT	CASSEGLGDTGELFF
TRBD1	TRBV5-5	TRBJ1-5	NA	TGTGCCAGCAGCTCCTGGACAGGGAACAATCAGCCCCAGCATTTT	CASSSWTGNNQPQHF
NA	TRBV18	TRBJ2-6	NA	TGTGCCAGCTCACCACGGGCAGGACTCTTCTCTGGGGCCAACGTCCTGACTTTC	CASSPRAGLFSGANVLTF
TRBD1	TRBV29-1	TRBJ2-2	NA	TGCAGCGTGCGTGGGGGGAGGACAGGGCTGGGCACCGGGGAGCTGTTTTTT	CSVRGGRTGLGTGELFF
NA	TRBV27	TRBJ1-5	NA	TGTGCCAGCAGTTTATCGACCAGGGGAAGCAATCAGCCCCAGCATTTT	CASSLSTRGSNQPQHF
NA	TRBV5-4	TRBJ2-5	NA	TGTGCCAGCAGCTCGCAAGAGACCCAGTACTTC	CASSSQETQYF
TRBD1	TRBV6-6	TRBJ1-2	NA	TGTGCCAGCAGTCCATATACTGGGACAGGGGGCCTCTATGGCTACACCTTC	CASSPYTGTGGLYGYTF
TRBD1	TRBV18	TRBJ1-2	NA	TGTGCCAGCTCACCTCCGGGACAGGGGGCGCAGGGCTACACCTTC	CASSPPGQGAQGYTF
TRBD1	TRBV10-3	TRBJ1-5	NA	TGTGCCATCAGGGCAGGGGGTTTCGATCAGCCCCAGCATTTT	CAIRAGGFDQPQHF
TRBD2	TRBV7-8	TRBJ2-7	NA	TGTGCCAGCAGCTTAGTGGGACTAGCCTACGAGCAGTACTTC	CASSLVGLAYEQYF
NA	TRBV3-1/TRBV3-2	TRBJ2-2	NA	TGTGCCAGCAGCCAATTGCGCCTCACCGGGGAGCTGTTTTTT	CASSQLRLTGELFF
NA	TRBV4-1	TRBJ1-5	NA	TGCGCCAGCAGCCAAGATTTTTCCCTCAGCAATCAGCCCCAGCATTTT	CASSQDFSLSNQPQHF
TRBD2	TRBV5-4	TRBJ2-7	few	TGTGCCAGCAGCTTGAGCGGGGGGTCCTCCTACGAGCAGTACTTC	CASSLSGGSSYEQYF
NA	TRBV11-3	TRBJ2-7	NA	TGTGCCAGCAGCTTAAGCCGGGAATACGAGCAGTACTTC	CASSLSREYEQYF
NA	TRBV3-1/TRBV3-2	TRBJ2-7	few	TGTGCCAGCAGCAGACAGTCCATGGGGTACGAGCAGTACTTC	CASSRQSMGYEQYF
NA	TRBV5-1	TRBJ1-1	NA	TGCGCCAGCAGGTCGACAATTAACACTGAAGCTTTCTTT	CASRSTINTEAFF
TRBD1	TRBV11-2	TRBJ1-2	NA	TGTGCCAGCAGCGCGGAATACGGGACAGGGACACATGGCTACACCTTC	CASSAEYGTGTHGYTF
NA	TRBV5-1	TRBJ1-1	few	TGCGCCAGCGGAGATACTTCTGAAGCTTTCTTT	CASGDTSEAFF
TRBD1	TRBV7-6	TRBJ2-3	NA	TGTGCCAGCAGCTTAGTTGGGACAGGGTCGTTAGATACGCAGTATTTT	CASSLVGTGSLDTQYF
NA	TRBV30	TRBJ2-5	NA	TGTGCCTGGAGTGCCACCTCCGGACTCCACGGGCGGGAGACCCAGTACTTC	CAWSATSGLHGRETQYF
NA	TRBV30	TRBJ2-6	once	TGTGCCTGGATAGCAGGGTCTGGGGCCAACGTCCTGACTTTC	CAWIAGSGANVLTF
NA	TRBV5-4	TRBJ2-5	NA	TGTGCCAGCAGTTGGCAGGGAGGTTTGGGAGAGACCCAGTACTTC	CASSWQGGLGETQYF
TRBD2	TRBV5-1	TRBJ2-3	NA	TGCGCCAGCAGCCCCCGGGGACTAGCGGGGGGGCAAACACGCACAGATACGCAGTATTTT	CASSPRGLAGGQTRTDTQYF
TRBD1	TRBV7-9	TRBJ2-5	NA	TGTGCCAGCAGTCAACAATCAGGGGGCCAGTGGACCCAGTACTTC	CASSQQSGGQWTQYF
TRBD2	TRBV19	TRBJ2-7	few	TGTGCCAGCTCCTCCGGGACTAGCTCCTACGAGCAGTACTTC	CASSSGTSSYEQYF
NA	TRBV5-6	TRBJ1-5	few	TGTGCCAGCAGCATGGCAGGGGCATATAGCAATCAGCCCCAGCATTTT	CASSMAGAYSNQPQHF
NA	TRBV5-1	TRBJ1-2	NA	TGCGCCAGCAGCCAATCCTCGACAGGCGACTATGGCTACACCTTC	CASSQSSTGDYGYTF
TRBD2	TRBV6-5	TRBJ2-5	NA	TGTGCCAGCGGATCTAGCGGGGGGGCCCTGGAGACCCAGTACTTC	CASGSSGGALETQYF
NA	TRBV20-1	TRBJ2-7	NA	TGCAGTGCTAGAGATCAATACGAGCAGTACTTC	CSARDQYEQYF
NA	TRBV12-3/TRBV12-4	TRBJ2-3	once	TGTGCCAGCAGTTTACAGGTAGATACGCAGTATTTT	CASSLQVDTQYF
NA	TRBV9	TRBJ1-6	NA	TGTGCCAGCAGCCCCCCTCGGGGGGTCCCCCTCCACTTT	CASSPPRGVPLHF
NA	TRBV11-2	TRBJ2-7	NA	TGTGCCAGCAGCTTAGGACAGGTCTACGAGCAGTACTTC	CASSLGQVYEQYF
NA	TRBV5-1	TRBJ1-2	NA	TGCGCCAGCAGCTTGAACAGCCACGGTGGCTACACCTTC	CASSLNSHGGYTF
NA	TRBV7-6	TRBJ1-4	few	TGTGCCAGCAGTCCTACCGGGGACTCGGACGAAAAACTGTTTTTT	CASSPTGDSDEKLFF
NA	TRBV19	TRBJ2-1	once	TGTGCCAGTAGTGGTGGGGCGGGGGCCTTTTACTCCTACAATGAGCAGTTCTTC	CASSGGAGAFYSYNEQFF
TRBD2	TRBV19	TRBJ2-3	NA	TGTGCCAGTAGTATCCTAGGGACTAGCGGGGCCACAGATACGCAGTATTTT	CASSILGTSGATDTQYF
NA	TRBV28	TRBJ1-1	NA	TGTGCCAGCAGGCAAGACTTCCGGGGGGCGTTCACTGAAGCTTTCTTT	CASRQDFRGAFTEAFF
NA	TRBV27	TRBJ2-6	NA	TGTGCCAGCCGGAGTTTAGGGGGTAGGGCCAACGTCCTGACTTTC	CASRSLGGRANVLTF
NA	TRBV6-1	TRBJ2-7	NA	TGTGCCAGCAGTGAAGCGCCACCAGGGTACCACGAGCAGTACTTC	CASSEAPPGYHEQYF
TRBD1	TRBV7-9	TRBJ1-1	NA	TGTGCCAGCAGCCTGGGGACAGGGGGCGTCGAGAACACTGAAGCTTTCTTT	CASSLGTGGVENTEAFF
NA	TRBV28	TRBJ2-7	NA	TGTGCCAGCAGTTTATCTAGGGGTGGTTCCTACGAGCAGTACTTC	CASSLSRGGSYEQYF
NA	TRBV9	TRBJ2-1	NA	TGTGCCAGCAGCGGCCACGGTGGGGGGGCCTCCTACAATGAGCAGTTCTTC	CASSGHGGGASYNEQFF
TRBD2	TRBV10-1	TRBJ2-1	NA	TGCGCCAGCAGTGGAGGACTAGCGGGGACTGAGCAGTTCTTC	CASSGGLAGTEQFF
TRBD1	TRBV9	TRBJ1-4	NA	TGTGCCAGCAGCGTAGGCCCCGGGACAGGGAGTCTTAATGAAAAACTGTTTTTT	CASSVGPGTGSLNEKLFF